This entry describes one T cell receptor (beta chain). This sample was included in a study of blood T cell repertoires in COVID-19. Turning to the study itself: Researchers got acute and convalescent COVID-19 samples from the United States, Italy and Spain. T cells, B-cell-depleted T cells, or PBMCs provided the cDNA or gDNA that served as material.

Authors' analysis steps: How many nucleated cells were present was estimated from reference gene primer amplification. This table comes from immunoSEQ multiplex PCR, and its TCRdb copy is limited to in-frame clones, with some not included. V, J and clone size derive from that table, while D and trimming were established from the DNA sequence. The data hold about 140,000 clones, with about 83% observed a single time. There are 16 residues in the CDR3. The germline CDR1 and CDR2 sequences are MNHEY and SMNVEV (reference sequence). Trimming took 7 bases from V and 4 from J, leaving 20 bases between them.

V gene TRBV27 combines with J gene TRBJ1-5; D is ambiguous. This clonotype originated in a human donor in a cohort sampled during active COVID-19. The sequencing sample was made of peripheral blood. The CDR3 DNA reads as TGTGCCAGCACGCCCTTAACCCCCAGGCCTAATCAGCCCCAGCATTTT. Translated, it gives CASTPLTPRPNQPQHF.